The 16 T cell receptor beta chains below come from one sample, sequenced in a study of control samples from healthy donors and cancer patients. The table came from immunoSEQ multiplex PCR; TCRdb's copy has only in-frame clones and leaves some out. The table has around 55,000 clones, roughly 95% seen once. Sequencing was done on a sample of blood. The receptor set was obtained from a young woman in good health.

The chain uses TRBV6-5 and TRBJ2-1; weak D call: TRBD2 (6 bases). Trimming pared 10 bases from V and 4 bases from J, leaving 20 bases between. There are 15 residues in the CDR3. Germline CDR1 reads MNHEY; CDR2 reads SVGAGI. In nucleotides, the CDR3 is TGTGCCACCGGGCCATCGACCGCGGGATACAATGAGCAGTTCTTC. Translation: CATGPSTAGYNEQFF.

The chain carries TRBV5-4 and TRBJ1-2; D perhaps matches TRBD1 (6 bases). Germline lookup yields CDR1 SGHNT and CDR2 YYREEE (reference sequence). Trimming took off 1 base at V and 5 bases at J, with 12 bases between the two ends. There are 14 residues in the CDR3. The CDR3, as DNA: TGTGCCAGCAGCTTGTTAGGGGGATGGTATGGCTACACCTTC. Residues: CASSLLGGWYGYTF.

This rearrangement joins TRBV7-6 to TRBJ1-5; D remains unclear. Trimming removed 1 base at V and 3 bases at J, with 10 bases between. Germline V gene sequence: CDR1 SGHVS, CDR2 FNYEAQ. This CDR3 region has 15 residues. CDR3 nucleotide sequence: TGTGCCAGCAGCTTAGAACGCGGGTTCAATCAGCCCCAGCATTTT. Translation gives CASSLERGFNQPQHF. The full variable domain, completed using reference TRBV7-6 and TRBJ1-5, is GAGVSQSPRYKVTKRGQDVALRCDPISGHVSLYWYRQALGQGPEFLTYFNYEAQQDKSGLPNDRFSAERPEGSISTLTIQRTEQRDSAMYRCASSLERGFNQPQHFGDGTRLSIL.

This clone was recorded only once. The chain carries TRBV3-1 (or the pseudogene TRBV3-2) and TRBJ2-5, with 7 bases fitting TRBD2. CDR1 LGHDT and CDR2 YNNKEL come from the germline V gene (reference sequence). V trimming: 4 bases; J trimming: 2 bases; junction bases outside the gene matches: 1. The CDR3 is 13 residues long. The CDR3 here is CASSRLAQETQYF. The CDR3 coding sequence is TGTGCCAGCAGCCGACTAGCTCAAGAGACCCAGTACTTC.

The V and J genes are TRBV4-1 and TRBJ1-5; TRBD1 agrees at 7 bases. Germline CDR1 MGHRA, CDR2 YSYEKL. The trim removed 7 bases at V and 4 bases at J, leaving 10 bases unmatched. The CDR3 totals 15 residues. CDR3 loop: CASIIYSRGNQPQHF. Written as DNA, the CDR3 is TGCGCCAGCATTATTTATAGCAGGGGGAATCAGCCCCAGCATTTT.

The CDR3 nucleotides are TGTGCCAGCAGCCCTGTCGGGGTACTCTATGGCTACACCTTC. Translating it yields CASSPVGVLYGYTF. The chain is built from TRBV5-6 and TRBJ1-2; no clear D gene. Trimming shortened V by 4 bases and J by 4 bases, and 14 bases separated the two germline ends. Germline values: CDR1 SGHDT, CDR2 YYEEEE. This CDR3 has 14 residues.

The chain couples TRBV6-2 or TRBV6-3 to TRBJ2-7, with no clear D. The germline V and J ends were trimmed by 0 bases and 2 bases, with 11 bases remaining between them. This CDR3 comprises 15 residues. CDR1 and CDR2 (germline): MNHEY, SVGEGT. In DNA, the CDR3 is TGTGCCAGCAGTTACTCTGTCTCAGGACCCTACGAGCAGTACTTC. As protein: CASSYSVSGPYEQYF.

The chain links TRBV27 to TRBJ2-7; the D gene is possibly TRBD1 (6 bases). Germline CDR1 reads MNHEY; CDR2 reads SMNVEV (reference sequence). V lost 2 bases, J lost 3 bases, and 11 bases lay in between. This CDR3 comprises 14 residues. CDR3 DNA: TGTGCCAGCAGTTTAATGGTAGGGGGCTACGAGCAGTACTTC. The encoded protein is CASSLMVGGYEQYF.

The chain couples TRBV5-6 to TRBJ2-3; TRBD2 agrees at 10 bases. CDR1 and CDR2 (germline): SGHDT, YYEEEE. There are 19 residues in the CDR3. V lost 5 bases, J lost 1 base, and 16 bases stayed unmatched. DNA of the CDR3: TGTGCCAGCAGGACGATAAGCGGGGGGGCCGAGGGGGGCACAGATACGCAGTATTTT. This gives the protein CASRTISGGAEGGTDTQYF.

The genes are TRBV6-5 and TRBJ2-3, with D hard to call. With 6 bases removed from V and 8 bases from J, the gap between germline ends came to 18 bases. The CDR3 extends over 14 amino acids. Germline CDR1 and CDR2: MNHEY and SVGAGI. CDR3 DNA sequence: TGTGCCAGCAGCTCAACCTCAAACTTCCCTACGCAGTATTTT. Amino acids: CASSSTSNFPTQYF.

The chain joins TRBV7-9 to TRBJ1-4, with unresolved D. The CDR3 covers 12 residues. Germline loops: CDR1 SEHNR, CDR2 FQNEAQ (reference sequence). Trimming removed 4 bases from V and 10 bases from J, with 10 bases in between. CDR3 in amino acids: CASSSTDGKLFF. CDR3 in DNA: TGTGCCAGCAGCTCCACGGACGGAAAACTGTTTTTT. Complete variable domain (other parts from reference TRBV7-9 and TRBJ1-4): DTGVSQNPRHKITKRGQNVTFRCDPISEHNRLYWYRQTLGQGPEFLTYFQNEAQLEKSRLLSDRFSAERPKGSFSTLEIQRTEQGDSAMYLCASSSTDGKLFFGSGTQLSVL.

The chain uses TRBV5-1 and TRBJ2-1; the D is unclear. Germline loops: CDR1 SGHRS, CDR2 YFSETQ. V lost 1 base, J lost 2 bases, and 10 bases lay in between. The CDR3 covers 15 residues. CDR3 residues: CASSLLWGTYNEQFF. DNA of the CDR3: TGCGCCAGCAGCTTGCTATGGGGTACCTACAATGAGCAGTTCTTC. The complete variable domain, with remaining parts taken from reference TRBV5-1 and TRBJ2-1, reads KAGVTQTPRYLIKTRGQQVTLSCSPISGHRSVSWYQQTPGQGLQFLFEYFSETQRNKGNFPGRFSGRQFSNSRSEMNVSTLELGDSALYLCASSLLWGTYNEQFFGPGTRLTVL.

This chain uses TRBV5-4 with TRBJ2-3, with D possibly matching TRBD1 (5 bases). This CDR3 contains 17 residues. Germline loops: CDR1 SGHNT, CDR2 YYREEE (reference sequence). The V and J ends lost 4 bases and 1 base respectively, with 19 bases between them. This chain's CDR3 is CASSAESMPRGTDTQYF. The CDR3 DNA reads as TGTGCCAGCAGCGCCGAGTCTATGCCCAGGGGCACAGATACGCAGTATTTT.

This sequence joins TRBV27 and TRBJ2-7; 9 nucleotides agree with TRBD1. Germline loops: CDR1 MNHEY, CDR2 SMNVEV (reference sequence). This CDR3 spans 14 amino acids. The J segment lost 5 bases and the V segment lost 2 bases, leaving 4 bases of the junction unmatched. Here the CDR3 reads CASSLRDRVNEQYF. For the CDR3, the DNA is TGTGCCAGCAGTTTACGGGACAGGGTCAACGAGCAGTACTTC.

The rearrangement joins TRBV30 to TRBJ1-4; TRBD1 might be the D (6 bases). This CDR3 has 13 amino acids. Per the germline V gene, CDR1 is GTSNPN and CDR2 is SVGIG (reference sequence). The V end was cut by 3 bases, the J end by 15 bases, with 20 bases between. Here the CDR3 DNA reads TGTGCCTGGAGCGTGGGGGCGTTTCGGGAAATGTTTTTT. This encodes CAWSVGAFREMFF.

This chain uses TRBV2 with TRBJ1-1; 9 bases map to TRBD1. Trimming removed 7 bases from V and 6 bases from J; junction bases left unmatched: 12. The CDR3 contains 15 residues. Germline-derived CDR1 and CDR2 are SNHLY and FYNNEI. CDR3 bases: TGTGCCAGCATCTTTCACGGGACAGGGTCCCCTGAAGCTTTCTTT. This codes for CASIFHGTGSPEAFF.